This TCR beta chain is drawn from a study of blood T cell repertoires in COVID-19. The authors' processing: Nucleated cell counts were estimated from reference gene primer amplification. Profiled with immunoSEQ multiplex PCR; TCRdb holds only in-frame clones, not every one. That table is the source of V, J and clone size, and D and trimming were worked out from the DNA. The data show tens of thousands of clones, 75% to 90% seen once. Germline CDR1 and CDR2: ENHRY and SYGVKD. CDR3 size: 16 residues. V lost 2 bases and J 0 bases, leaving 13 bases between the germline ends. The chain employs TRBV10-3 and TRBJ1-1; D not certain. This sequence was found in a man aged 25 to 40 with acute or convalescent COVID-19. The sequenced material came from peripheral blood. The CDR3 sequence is CAISEQTLLMNTEAFF. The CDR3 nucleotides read TGTGCCATCAGTGAGCAGACTTTACTCATGAACACTGAAGCTTTCTTT.